This T cell receptor (beta chain) stems from a study of vaccination and CD4 T cells after COVID-19 (dated by TCRdb to between 2021 and 2022). For the study in its entirety: Convalescent patients had a positive SARS-CoV-2 result on nasal swab PCR, and of these patients, some ten had mild disease and one had severe disease. The convalescent cohort comprised six males and four females, including two Hispanic individuals, seven Caucasians, two Asians and one multiracial person. Each participant got two doses of either the Pfizer-BioNTech BNT162b2 vaccine (n=8) or the Moderna mRNA-1273 vaccine (n=2). Post-COVID blood samples were collected from convalescent patients a median of approximately 93 days after diagnosis, with a range of about 35 to 161 days. The time from the second vaccine dose to post-vaccine blood sampling had a median of roughly 79 days and ranged from roughly 13 to 241 days. Culture stimuli were overlapping spike peptide pools from SARS-CoV-2 and from the common cold coronaviruses HCoV-NL63, HCoV-OC43 and HCoV-229E. In control cultures, a CEFX viral epitope pool was used as positive control, an HIV-1 Nef peptide pool was used as negative control, or no peptide was added. In more than eight COVID-19 convalescent patients and 4 infection-naive healthy vaccine recipients, researchers compared the spike-specific CD4+ TCR repertoire from before mRNA vaccination with the repertoire from after.

Notes on this clonotype: Its antigen is still unknown. Per-base quality was not reported, and no clone a single base away is much larger than it.

The method was PCR. TCR sequencing of DNA from cultured CD4+ T cells used the Oncomine TCR Beta short-read assay at the Johns Hopkins FTIC core. The QIAamp micro DNA kit was used to extract genomic DNA from the cultured CD4+ T cells. Oncomine TCR Beta libraries from cultured CD4+ T cells were pooled using unique dual indexes and sequenced on an Illumina iSeq 100. The paper's data handling went like this. Non-productive sequences were filtered out, and CDR3s that did not start with C, did not end with F or W, or were shorter than 7 amino acids were discarded. The MANAFEST web application identified antigen-specific clonotypes by comparing peptide-stimulated wells against reference wells and other culture wells. For a clone to be called positive, the clone needed an FDR below 0.05, an odds ratio above 5, and a productive frequency above 0.1% in at least two of three replicate wells. Cross-reactive clonotypes were defined as significantly expanded in both SARS-CoV-2 spike wells and at least one common cold coronavirus spike condition. Levenshtein distances (stringdist) and unrooted phylogenetic trees (ape) in R version 3.6.1 were used to assess CDR3 homology. TCRdb reworked the public reads: Q25 trimming with fastp, MiXCR clone assembly, productive beta chains retained. Each CDR3 protein appears once, grouped with its most common genes and DNA. These V and J calls are TCRdb output, not the study's own analysis. Across this sample there are several thousand distinct CDR3 sequences, with about 71% seen only once. The top ten clones comprise around 22% of the sample.

CDR1 and CDR2, per the germline V gene, are MGHDK and SYGVNS. V is pared back by 8 bases and J by 2 bases, with 22 bases lying between the germline termini. Measured from the cysteine to the phenylalanine, the CDR3 is 16 residues long. Here the CDR3 DNA is all that survives: 48 bases in frame from base 1. The treatment or condition label corresponds to: 10-day PBMC culture with coronavirus spike peptide pools or control peptides (ViraFEST assay). To expand antigen-specific T cells with peptide pools and then pick out the expanded clonotypes through TCR sequencing, the study relied on the ViraFEST assay. The positive SARS-CoV-2 PCR tests of the convalescent patients were dated from March to December 2020, before the Alpha, Beta and Delta variants emerged in the United States. More than 1.5 million PBMCs per well were cultured in IMDM with approximately 5% human AB serum and about 9.2 IU/ml IL-2, plus 10 ug/ml peptide pools. On days 3 and 7, half of the culture medium was replaced with fresh IL-2-containing medium. CD4+ T cells were isolated after roughly 9 days of culture through negative selection using the EasySep CD4+ T cell isolation kit. Ficoll-Paque Plus gradient centrifugation was used to isolate PBMCs from whole blood, and the isolated PBMCs were then either used fresh or cryopreserved at -140C. Triplicate wells were generally used for each culture condition.

What the research found in general, with its limitations: In convalescent patients, nearly all vaccine-specific clones (304 of 307) were found to be mono-reactive for SARS-CoV-2 spike rather than cross-reactive with common cold coronaviruses. The median count of SARS-CoV-2-reactive clonotypes went up from around 23 after infection to 38 after vaccination, although the change was not significant. Among the post-vaccine SARS-CoV-2-reactive clones in convalescent patients, a median about 86% showed up only after vaccination, which suggests vaccine-specific priming. Relatively few convalescent patients were included in the study, and early timepoints after natural infection were not analyzed.

The sequenced sample consisted of CD4+ T cells from blood, cultured in vitro. In this chain, TRBV25-1 is recombined with TRBJ2-7; TRBD2 is possibly the D segment (7 matching bases). The TCR sequence derives from a human donor who had recovered from COVID-19. The DNA sequence is given as TGTGCCAGCGGCAAATTAGGGGGGGTCTCCACCTACGAGCAGTACTTC. Translated, it gives CASGKLGGVSTYEQYF.